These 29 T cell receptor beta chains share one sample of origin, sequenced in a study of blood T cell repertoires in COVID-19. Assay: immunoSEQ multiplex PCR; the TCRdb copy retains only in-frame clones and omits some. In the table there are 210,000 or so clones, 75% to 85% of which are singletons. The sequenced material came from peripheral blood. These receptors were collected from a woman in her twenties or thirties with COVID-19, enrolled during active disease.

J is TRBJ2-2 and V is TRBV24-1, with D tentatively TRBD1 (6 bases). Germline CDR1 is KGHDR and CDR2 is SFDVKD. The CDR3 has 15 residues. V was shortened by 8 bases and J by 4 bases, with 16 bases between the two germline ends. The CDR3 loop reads CATKDSGDGTGELFF. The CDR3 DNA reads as TGTGCCACCAAGGACAGTGGGGATGGCACCGGGGAGCTGTTTTTT.

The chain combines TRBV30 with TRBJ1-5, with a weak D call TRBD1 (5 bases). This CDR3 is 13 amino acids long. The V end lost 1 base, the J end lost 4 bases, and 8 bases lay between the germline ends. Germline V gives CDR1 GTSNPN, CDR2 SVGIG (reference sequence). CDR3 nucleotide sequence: TGTGCCTGGAGTGGGGGCCAGAATCAGCCCCAGCATTTT. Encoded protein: CAWSGGQNQPQHF.

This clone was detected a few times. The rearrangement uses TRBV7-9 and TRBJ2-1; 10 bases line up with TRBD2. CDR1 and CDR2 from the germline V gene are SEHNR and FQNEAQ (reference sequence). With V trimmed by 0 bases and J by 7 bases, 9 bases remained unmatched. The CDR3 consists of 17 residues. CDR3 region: CASSLAPAGGLWNEQFF. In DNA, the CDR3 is TGTGCCAGCAGCTTAGCACCAGCGGGGGGGCTCTGGAATGAGCAGTTCTTC.

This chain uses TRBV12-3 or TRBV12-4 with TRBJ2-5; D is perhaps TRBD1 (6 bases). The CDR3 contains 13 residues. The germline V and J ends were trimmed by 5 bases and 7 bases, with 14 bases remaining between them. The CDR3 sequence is CASSPRGSRTQYF. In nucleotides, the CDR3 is TGTGCCAGCAGTCCGAGGGGGAGCAGGACCCAGTACTTC.

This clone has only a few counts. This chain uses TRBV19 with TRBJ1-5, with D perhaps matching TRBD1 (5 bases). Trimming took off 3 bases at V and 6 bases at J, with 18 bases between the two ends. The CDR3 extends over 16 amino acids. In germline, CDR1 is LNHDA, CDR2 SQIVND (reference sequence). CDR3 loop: CASSIPVGGSSQPQHF. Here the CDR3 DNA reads TGTGCCAGTAGTATCCCCGTGGGGGGATCAAGTCAGCCCCAGCATTTT.

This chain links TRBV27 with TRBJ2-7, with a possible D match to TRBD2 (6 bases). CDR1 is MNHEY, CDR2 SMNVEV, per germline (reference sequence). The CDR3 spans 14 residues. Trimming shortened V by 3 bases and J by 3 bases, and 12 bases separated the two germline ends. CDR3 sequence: CASSFGTLNYEQYF. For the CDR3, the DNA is TGTGCCAGCAGTTTTGGGACTCTGAACTACGAGCAGTACTTC.

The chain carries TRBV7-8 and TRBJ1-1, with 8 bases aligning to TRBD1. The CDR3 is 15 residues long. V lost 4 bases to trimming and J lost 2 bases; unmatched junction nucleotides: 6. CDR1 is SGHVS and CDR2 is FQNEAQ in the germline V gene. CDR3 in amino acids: CASSSWTGSNTEAFF. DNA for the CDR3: TGTGCCAGCAGCTCGTGGACAGGGAGCAACACTGAAGCTTTCTTT.

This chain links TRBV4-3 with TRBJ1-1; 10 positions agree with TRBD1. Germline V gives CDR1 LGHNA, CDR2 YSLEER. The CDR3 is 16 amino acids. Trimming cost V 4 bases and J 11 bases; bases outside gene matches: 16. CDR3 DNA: TGCGCCAGCAGCCCGGGGGGACAGGGGACGAAAAATACGGCTTTCTTT. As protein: CASSPGGQGTKNTAFF.

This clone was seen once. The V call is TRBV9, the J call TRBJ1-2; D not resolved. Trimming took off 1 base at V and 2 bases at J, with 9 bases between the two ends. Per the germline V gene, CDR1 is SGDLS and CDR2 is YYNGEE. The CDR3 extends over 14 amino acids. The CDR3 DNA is TGTGCCAGCAGCGTAAACGGGGAAAACTATGGCTACACCTTC. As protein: CASSVNGENYGYTF.

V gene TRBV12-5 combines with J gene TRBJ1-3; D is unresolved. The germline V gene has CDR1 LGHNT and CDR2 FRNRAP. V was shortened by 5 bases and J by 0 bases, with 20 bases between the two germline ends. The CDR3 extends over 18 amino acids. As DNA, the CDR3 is TGTGCTAGTGGTCTGGATCATACCTTCCCCGGCTCTGGAAACACCATATATTTT. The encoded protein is CASGLDHTFPGSGNTIYF.

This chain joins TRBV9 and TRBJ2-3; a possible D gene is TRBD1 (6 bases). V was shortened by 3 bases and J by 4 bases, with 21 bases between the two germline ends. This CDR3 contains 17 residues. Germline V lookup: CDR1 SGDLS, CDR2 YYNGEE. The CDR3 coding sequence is TGTGCCAGCAGCGCCCTGGTAAGCACAGGGTTCCCAGATACGCAGTATTTT. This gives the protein CASSALVSTGFPDTQYF.

The CDR3 DNA reads as TGTGCCAGCTCACCATGGTTCCGGGGTACCTATTGGACTGAAGCTTTCTTT. It is translated as CASSPWFRGTYWTEAFF. The gene calls are TRBV18 and TRBJ1-1; D call uncertain. The CDR3 has 17 residues. V was trimmed by 2 bases and J by 5 bases, leaving 21 bases between them. Germline values: CDR1 KGHSH, CDR2 LQKENI.

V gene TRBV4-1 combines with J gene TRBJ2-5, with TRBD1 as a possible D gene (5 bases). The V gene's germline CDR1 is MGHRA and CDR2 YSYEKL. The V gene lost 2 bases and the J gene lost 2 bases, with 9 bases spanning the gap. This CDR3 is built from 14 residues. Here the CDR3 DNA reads TGCGCCAGCAGCCAACTGACAGATCAAGAGACCCAGTACTTC. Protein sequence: CASSQLTDQETQYF.

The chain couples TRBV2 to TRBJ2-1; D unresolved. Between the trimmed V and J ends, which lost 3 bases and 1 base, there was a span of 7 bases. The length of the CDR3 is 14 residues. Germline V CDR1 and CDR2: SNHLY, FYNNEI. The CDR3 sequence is CASSEISSYNEQFF. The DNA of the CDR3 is TGTGCCAGCAGTGAGATTAGTTCCTACAATGAGCAGTTCTTC.

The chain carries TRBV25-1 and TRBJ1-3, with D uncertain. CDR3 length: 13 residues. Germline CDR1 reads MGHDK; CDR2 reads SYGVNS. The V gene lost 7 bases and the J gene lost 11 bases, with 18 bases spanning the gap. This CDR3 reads CASTHGSRPPIYF. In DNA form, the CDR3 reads TGTGCCAGCACCCATGGGAGCCGGCCCCCCATATATTTT.

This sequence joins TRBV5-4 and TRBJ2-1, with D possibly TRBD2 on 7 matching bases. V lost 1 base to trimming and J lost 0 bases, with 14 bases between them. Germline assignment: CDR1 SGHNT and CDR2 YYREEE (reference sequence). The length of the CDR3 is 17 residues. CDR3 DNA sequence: TGTGCCAGCAGCTTGCCGGGGGCGGGGGCCTCCTACAATGAGCAGTTCTTC. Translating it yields CASSLPGAGASYNEQFF.

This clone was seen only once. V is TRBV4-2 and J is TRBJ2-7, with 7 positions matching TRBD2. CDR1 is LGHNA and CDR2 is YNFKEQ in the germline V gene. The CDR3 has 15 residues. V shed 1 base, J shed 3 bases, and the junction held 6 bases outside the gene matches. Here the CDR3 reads CASSQAGGSIYEQYF. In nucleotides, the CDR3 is TGTGCCAGCAGCCAAGCGGGAGGATCAATCTACGAGCAGTACTTC.

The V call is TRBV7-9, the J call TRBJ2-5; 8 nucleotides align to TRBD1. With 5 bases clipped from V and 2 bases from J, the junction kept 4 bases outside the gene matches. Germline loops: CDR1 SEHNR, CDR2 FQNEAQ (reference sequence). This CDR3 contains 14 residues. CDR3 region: CASSRTGGQETQYF. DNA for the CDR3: TGTGCCAGCAGCCGTACAGGGGGACAAGAGACCCAGTACTTC.

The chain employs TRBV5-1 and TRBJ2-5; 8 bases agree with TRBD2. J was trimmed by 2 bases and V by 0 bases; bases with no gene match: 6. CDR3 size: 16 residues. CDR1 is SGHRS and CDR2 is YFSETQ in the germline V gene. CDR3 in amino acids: CASSLVTGGDQETQYF. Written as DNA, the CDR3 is TGCGCCAGCAGCTTGGTAACGGGAGGGGATCAAGAGACCCAGTACTTC.

The CDR3 loop reads CATWGLADTDTQYF. CDR3 sequence (DNA): TGTGCCACCTGGGGACTAGCGGACACAGATACGCAGTATTTT. The rearrangement uses TRBV15 and TRBJ2-3, with 11 nucleotides matching TRBD2. Germline loops: CDR1 LNHNV, CDR2 YYDKDF (reference sequence). There are 14 residues in the CDR3. The ends lost 8 bases at V and 2 bases at J; junction bases unmatched: 3.

This chain's CDR3 is CASSDNDRVLGNQPQHF. The CDR3 region has the DNA TGTGCCAGCTCAGACAATGACAGGGTCTTGGGCAATCAGCCCCAGCATTTT. V gene TRBV18 combines with J gene TRBJ1-5; TRBD1 aligns across 7 bases. V gave up 5 bases and J gave up 2 bases; unmatched junction bases: 12. Germline loops: CDR1 KGHSH, CDR2 LQKENI. The CDR3 loop spans 17 amino acids.

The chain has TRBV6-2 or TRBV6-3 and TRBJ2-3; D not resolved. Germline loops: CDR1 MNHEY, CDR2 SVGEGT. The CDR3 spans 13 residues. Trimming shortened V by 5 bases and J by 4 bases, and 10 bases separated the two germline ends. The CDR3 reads CASSAQLADTQYF. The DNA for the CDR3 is TGTGCCAGCAGTGCCCAGTTGGCAGATACGCAGTATTTT.

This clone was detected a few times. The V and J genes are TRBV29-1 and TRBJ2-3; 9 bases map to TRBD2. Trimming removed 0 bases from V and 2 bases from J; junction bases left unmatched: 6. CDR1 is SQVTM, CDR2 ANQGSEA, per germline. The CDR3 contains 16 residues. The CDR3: CSVEDELAGYTDTQYF. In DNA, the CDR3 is TGCAGCGTTGAAGATGAGCTAGCGGGGTACACAGATACGCAGTATTTT.

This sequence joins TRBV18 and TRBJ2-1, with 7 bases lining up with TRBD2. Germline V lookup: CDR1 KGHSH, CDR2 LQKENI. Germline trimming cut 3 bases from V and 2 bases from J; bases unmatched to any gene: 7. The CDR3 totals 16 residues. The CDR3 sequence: CASSPPGREAYNEQFF. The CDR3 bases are TGTGCCAGCTCACCCCCGGGGAGGGAGGCCTACAATGAGCAGTTCTTC.

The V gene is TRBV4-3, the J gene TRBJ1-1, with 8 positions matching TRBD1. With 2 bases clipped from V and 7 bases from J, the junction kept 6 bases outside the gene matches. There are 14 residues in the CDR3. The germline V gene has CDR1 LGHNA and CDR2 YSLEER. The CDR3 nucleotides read TGCGCCAGCAGCCAACTGCTTGGACAGGGTGAAGCTTTCTTT. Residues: CASSQLLGQGEAFF.

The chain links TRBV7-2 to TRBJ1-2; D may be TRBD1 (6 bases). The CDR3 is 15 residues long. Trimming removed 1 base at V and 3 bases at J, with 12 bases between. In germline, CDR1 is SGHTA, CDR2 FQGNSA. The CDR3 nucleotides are TGTGCCAGCAGCTTAGGAGGGACAACTGACTATGGCTACACCTTC. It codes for CASSLGGTTDYGYTF.

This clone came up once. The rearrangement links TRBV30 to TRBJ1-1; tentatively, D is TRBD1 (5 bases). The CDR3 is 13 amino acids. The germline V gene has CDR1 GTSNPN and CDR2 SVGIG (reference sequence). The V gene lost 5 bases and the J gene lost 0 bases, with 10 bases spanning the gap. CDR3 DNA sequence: TGTGCCTGGGCCCGCAGGGTGAACACTGAAGCTTTCTTT. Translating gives CAWARRVNTEAFF.

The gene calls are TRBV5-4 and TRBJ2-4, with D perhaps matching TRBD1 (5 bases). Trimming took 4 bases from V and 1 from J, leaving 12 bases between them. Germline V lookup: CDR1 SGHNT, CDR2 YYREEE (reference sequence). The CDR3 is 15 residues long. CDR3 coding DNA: TGTGCCAGCAGCACAGACAGTGGGGCCAAAAACATTCAGTACTTC. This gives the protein CASSTDSGAKNIQYF. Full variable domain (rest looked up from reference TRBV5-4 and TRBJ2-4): ETGVTQSPTHLIKTRGQQVTLRCSSQSGHNTVSWYQQALGQGPQFIFQYYREEENGRGNFPPRFSGLQFPNYSSELNVNALELDDSALYLCASSTDSGAKNIQYFGAGTRLSVL.

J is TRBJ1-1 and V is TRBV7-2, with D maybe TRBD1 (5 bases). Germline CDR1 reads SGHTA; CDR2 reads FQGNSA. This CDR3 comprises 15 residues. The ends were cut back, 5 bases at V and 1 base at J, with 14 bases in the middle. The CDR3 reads CASSISTGANTEAFF. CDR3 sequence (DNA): TGTGCCAGCAGCATCTCCACAGGCGCGAACACTGAAGCTTTCTTT. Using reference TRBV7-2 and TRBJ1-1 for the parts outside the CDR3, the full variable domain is GAGVSQSPSNKVTEKGKDVELRCDPISGHTALYWYRQSLGQGLEFLIYFQGNSAPDKSGLPSDRFSAERTGGSVSTLTIQRTQQEDSAVYLCASSISTGANTEAFFGQGTRLTVV.